A selection of T cell receptor beta chains follows, all from one sample in a study of blood T cell repertoires in COVID-19. Data came from immunoSEQ multiplex PCR; TCRdb stores just in-frame clones and leaves some out. The sample shows 70,000 or so clones, about 80% of them seen only once. Sequenced: peripheral blood. All receptors come from a human donor in a cohort sampled during active COVID-19. CDR3s include the opening cysteine and the closing phenylalanine or tryptophan.

>TRBV25-1
CASASPGNNSPLHF
>TRBV9
CASGLTENYGYTF
>TRBV5-6
CASSLAYGAENQPQHF
>TRBV7-6
CASSFRTGNEQFF
>TRBV7-9
CASSLQGLDEQYF
>TRBV6-5
CASSYYTGTLNTEAFF
>TRBV2
CASSRQGARTDTQYF
>TRBV29-1
CSVEGSTGRGYTF
>TRBV12-3/TRBV12-4
CASSSNNYGYTF
>TRBV19
CASSVKAPGQGAVETQYF
>TRBV28
CASTLGQVAFF
>TRBV10-2
CASSTLAIPNNEQFF
>TRBV6-5
CASAREQETQYF
>TRBV6-2/TRBV6-3
CASSYSLTSGARSQETQYF
>TRBV7-8
CASGGTGGYEQYF
>TRBV25-1
CASSEYTGSVTEAFF
>TRBV6-2/TRBV6-3
CASSDRGGGELFF
>TRBV5-1
CASSTSGMNTGELFF
>TRBV27
CASSRGEAGEQYF
>TRBV18
CASSPVPGRDSPLHF
>TRBV30
CAWSGDRRNTEAFF
>TRBV19
CATRLAGGTAQYF
>TRBV7-2
CASSFDRGTYNEQFF
>TRBV7-9
CASSPQGLAHCF
>TRBV19
CASSRGLAQETQYF
>TRBV9
CASSVSPRDRGRGNTIYF
>TRBV4-1
CASRELRGPGNQPQHF
>TRBV7-2
CASSSNRNTEAFF
>TRBV3-1/TRBV3-2
CASSQDLYEQYF
>TRBV12-3/TRBV12-4
CASSRTGAYEQYF
>TRBV7-2
CASSLHLAGGLAYEQYF
>TRBV7-9
CASSTSGPYEQYF
>TRBV5-5
CASSLDRARGTEAFF
>TRBV5-1
CASSSGSGGARGTDTQYF
>TRBV15
CATSRIQGMNTEAFF
>TRBV11-2
CASSLEGPGKGEQYF
>TRBV15
CATSRDIPTSGGQVYNEQFF
>TRBV7-6
CASSSSQGAEQYF
>TRBV6-6
CASSYGQGNYGYTF
>TRBV19
CASSIRRGQSMNTEAFF
>TRBV2
CASGGTSGGHNEQFF
>TRBV30
CAWSAEGDPCTF
>TRBV21-1
CASSTGRLPRGTGELFF
>TRBV19
CASSIQGMDEQYF
>TRBV5-1
CASSPPGGGGYLLTF
>TRBV3-1/TRBV3-2
CASSQVDPVTQYF